These 16 T cell receptor beta chains originate from one sample sequenced in a study of blood T cell repertoires in COVID-19. TCRdb's copy holds only in-frame clones and misses some; the assay was immunoSEQ multiplex PCR. Here the sample spans about 200,000 clones, around 85% being singletons. The material sequenced was peripheral blood. All receptors come from a woman aged 70 to 79 with COVID-19, enrolled during active disease.

The chain links TRBV9 to TRBJ1-2, with 11 bases identical to TRBD1. Germline V gives CDR1 SGDLS, CDR2 YYNGEE. The CDR3 is 16 residues long. V was pared by 4 bases and J by 7 bases, with 12 bases of the junction left unmatched. The CDR3 sequence: CASSPRTGGAVRGYTF. Written as DNA, the CDR3 is TGTGCCAGCAGCCCCAGGACAGGGGGCGCAGTACGTGGCTACACCTTC.

This sequence joins TRBV5-6 and TRBJ1-6, with no clear D. Germline V gene sequence: CDR1 SGHDT, CDR2 YYEEEE. This CDR3 region has 13 residues. Trimming shortened V by 8 bases and J by 6 bases, and 12 bases separated the two germline ends. In DNA, the CDR3 is TGTGCCAGTGCCTTCTATTCTAATTCACCCCTCCACTTT. Its protein is CASAFYSNSPLHF.

The chain has TRBV2 and TRBJ1-2; 7 nucleotides match TRBD1. The CDR3 runs to 14 residues. Germline V gives CDR1 SNHLY, CDR2 FYNNEI. V shed 6 bases, J shed 4 bases, and the junction held 8 bases outside the gene matches. The CDR3 region is CASRISTGIYGYTF. Here the CDR3 DNA reads TGTGCCAGCAGAATATCGACAGGGATCTATGGCTACACCTTC.

J is TRBJ1-5 and V is TRBV24-1; tentative D call: TRBD1 (6 bases). Trimming removed 3 bases at V and 5 bases at J, with 10 bases between. In germline, CDR1 is KGHDR, CDR2 SFDVKD. The CDR3 consists of 14 residues. The CDR3 sequence is CATSDAGEDQPQHF. The CDR3 nucleotides are TGTGCCACCAGTGATGCAGGGGAAGATCAGCCCCAGCATTTT.

A single count supports this clone. This sequence joins TRBV7-9 and TRBJ2-5; a possible D gene is TRBD1 (5 bases). Germline V gene lookup returns CDR1 SEHNR and CDR2 FQNEAQ (reference sequence). CDR3 size: 11 residues. The V end was cut by 6 bases, the J end by 7 bases, with 9 bases between. CDR3 bases: TGTGCCAGCAGTCGTCAGGGGACCCAGTACTTC. Protein product: CASSRQGTQYF. The full variable domain, in which reference TRBV7-9 and TRBJ2-5 provide the parts outside the CDR3, is DTGVSQNPRHKITKRGQNVTFRCDPISEHNRLYWYRQTLGQGPEFLTYFQNEAQLEKSRLLSDRFSAERPKGSFSTLEIQRTEQGDSAMYLCASSRQGTQYFGPGTRLLVL.

The chain links TRBV9 to TRBJ1-1; D call uncertain. The CDR3 extends over 15 amino acids. Germline assignment: CDR1 SGDLS and CDR2 YYNGEE. Trimming pared 3 bases from V and 0 bases from J, leaving 12 bases between. CDR3 loop: CASSAGLLMNTEAFF. The DNA of the CDR3 is TGTGCCAGCAGCGCAGGACTGCTCATGAACACTGAAGCTTTCTTT. Based on the CDR3 plus reference TRBV9 and TRBJ1-1, the full variable domain is DSGVTQTPKHLITATGQRVTLRCSPRSGDLSVYWYQQSLDQGLQFLIQYYNGEERAKGNILERFSAQQFPDLHSELNLSSLELGDSALYFCASSAGLLMNTEAFFGQGTRLTVV.

This clone occurred once. This sequence joins TRBV4-3 and TRBJ2-1; D unclear. Trimming stripped 0 bases from V and 2 bases from J, with 8 bases between. CDR1 and CDR2 (germline): LGHNA, YSLEER. There are 15 residues in the CDR3. The CDR3 protein is CASSQDWRTYNEQFF. The DNA of the CDR3 is TGCGCCAGCAGCCAAGACTGGCGGACCTACAATGAGCAGTTCTTC.

The chain couples TRBV6-5 to TRBJ1-2; D is undetermined. The CDR3 loop spans 14 amino acids. Germline V gene data show CDR1 as MNHEY and CDR2 as SVGAGI. Trimming took off 0 bases at V and 6 bases at J, with 11 bases between the two ends. This CDR3 reads CASSYSNLEDGYTF. In nucleotides, the CDR3 is TGTGCCAGCAGTTACTCGAACCTCGAGGATGGCTACACCTTC.

The rearrangement joins TRBV18 to TRBJ1-2; D is unclear. From germline, CDR1 is KGHSH and CDR2 LQKENI. V shed 3 bases and J shed 8 bases, with 13 bases lying between them. CDR3 size: 13 residues. The CDR3 region has the DNA TGTGCCAGCTCACCGTCGGTTGAGTCAGGCTACACCTTC. This codes for CASSPSVESGYTF.

This chain uses TRBV3-1 (or the pseudogene TRBV3-2) with TRBJ2-5, with 7 bases identical to TRBD1. Looked up from germline, CDR1 is LGHDT and CDR2 is YNNKEL (reference sequence). The CDR3 extends over 18 amino acids. V lost 0 bases and J lost 1; bases outside the gene matches: 11. The CDR3, as DNA: TGTGCCAGCAGCCAAGATAGGGGGACAGCCCTCTCCCAAGAGACCCAGTACTTC. Translation gives CASSQDRGTALSQETQYF.

The chain is built from TRBV6-5 and TRBJ1-2; the D is unclear. Deletions cut 7 bases from V and 7 bases from J, with 10 bases between. This CDR3 has 11 residues. Germline assignment: CDR1 MNHEY and CDR2 SVGAGI. CDR3 region: CASNHGGGYTF. Written as DNA, the CDR3 is TGTGCCAGCAATCATGGCGGTGGCTACACCTTC.

The chain joins TRBV19 to TRBJ1-6; 7 bases are shared with TRBD1. Germline-derived CDR1 and CDR2 are LNHDA and SQIVND (reference sequence). V shed 7 bases, J shed 4 bases, and the junction held 10 bases outside the gene matches. CDR3 length equals 16 residues. In DNA form, the CDR3 reads TGTGCCAGTACCCCTCTGGGACAGAGTTATAATTCACCCCTCCACTTT. It specifies CASTPLGQSYNSPLHF.

The chain is built from TRBV7-2 and TRBJ2-1; TRBD2 matches 9 bases. The germline V gene encodes CDR1 SGHTA and CDR2 FQGNSA. Trimming removed 5 bases from V and 9 bases from J; junction bases left unmatched: 8. The length of the CDR3 is 14 residues. This chain's CDR3 is CASSILSGGGEQFF. The CDR3, as DNA: TGTGCCAGCAGCATACTTAGCGGGGGTGGTGAGCAGTTCTTC.

J is TRBJ1-6 and V is TRBV6-5, with D maybe TRBD1 (6 bases). Germline V gene data show CDR1 as MNHEY and CDR2 as SVGAGI. V lost 8 bases, J lost 6 bases, and 8 bases lay in between. This CDR3 region has 12 residues. The CDR3 DNA sequence: TGTGCCAGCCGGACAGCTAATTCACCCCTCCACTTT. This sequence encodes CASRTANSPLHF.

This clone was observed a single time. V is TRBV12-3 or TRBV12-4 and J is TRBJ1-1, with D unresolved. The CDR3 sequence is 13 residues long. The V end was cut by 5 bases, the J end by 0 bases, with 7 bases between. The CDR3 spells CASSQNMNTEAFF. CDR3 DNA: TGTGCCAGCAGTCAAAACATGAACACTGAAGCTTTCTTT.

This clone was seen just once. One end of the junction fails to match germline, which may point to a read error. At the DNA level, this CDR3 is encoded by other sequences in the same sample as well. J is TRBJ1-3 and V is TRBV7-2; 10 bases align to TRBD1. Germline CDR1 SGHTA, CDR2 FQGNSA. The CDR3 sequence is 15 residues long. CDR3 amino acids: CASSLAGQGGNTIYF. CDR3 coding DNA: TGTGCCAGCAGCCTAGCGGGACAGGGGGGAAACACCATATATTTT.